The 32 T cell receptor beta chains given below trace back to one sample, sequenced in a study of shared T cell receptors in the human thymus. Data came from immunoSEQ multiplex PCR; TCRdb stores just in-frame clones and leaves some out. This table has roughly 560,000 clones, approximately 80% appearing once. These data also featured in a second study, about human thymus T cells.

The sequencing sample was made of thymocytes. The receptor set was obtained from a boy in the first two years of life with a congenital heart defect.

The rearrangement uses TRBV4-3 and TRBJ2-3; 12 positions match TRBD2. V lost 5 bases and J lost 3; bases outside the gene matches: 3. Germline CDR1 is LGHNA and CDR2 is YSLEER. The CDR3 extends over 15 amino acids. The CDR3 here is CASSSSGRETDTQYF. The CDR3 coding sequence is TGCGCCAGCAGCTCTAGCGGGAGGGAAACAGATACGCAGTATTTT.

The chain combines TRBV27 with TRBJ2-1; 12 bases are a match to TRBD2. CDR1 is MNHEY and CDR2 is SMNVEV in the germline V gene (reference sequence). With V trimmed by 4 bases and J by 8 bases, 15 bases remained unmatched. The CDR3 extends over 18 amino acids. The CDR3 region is CASSSHRTSGNRIDEQFF. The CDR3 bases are TGTGCCAGCAGTTCGCACCGGACTAGCGGGAATCGTATAGATGAGCAGTTCTTC.

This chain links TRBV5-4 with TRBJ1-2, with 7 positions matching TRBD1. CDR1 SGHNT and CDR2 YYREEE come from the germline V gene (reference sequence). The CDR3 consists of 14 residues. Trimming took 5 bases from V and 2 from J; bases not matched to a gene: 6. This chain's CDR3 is CASRTRDSNYGYTF. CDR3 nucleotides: TGTGCCAGCAGAACTAGGGACAGCAACTATGGCTACACCTTC.

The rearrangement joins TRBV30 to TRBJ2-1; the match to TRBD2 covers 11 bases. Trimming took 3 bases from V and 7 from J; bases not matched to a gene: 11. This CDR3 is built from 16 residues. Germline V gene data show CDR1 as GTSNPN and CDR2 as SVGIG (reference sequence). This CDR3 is CAWRARNSGRGNEQFF. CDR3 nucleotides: TGTGCCTGGAGAGCACGGAATAGCGGGAGGGGTAATGAGCAGTTCTTC.

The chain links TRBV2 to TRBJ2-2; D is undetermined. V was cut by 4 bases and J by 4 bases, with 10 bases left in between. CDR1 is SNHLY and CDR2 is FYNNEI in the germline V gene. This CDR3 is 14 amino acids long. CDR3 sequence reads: CASSVCLSTGELFF. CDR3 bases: TGTGCCAGCAGTGTTTGCCTAAGCACCGGGGAGCTGTTTTTT.

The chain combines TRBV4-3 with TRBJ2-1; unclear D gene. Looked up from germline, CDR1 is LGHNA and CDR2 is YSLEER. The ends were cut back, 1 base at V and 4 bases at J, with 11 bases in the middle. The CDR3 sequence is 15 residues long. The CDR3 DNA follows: TGCGCCAGCAGCCAAGTGGGCCAACCATACAATGAGCAGTTCTTC. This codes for CASSQVGQPYNEQFF.

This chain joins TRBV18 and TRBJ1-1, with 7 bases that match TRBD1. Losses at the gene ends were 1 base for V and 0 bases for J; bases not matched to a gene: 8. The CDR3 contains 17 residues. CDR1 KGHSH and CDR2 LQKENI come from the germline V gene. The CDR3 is CASSPRELGTVNTEAFF. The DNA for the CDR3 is TGTGCCAGCTCACCACGGGAGCTGGGGACAGTGAACACTGAAGCTTTCTTT.

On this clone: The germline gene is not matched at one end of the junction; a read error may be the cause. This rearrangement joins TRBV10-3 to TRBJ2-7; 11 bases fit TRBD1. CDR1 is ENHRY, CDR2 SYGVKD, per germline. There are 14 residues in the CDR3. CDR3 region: CASSQGTGGYEQYF. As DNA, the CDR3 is TGTGCCAGCAGTCAGGGGACAGGGGGCTACGAGCAGTACTTC.

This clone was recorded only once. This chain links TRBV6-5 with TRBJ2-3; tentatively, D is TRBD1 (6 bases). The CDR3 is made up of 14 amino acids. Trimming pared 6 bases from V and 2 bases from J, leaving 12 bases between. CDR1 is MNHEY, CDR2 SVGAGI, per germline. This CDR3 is CASRGQTDTDTQYF. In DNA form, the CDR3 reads TGTGCCAGCAGAGGACAGACTGACACAGATACGCAGTATTTT.

The CDR3 here is CASSYPTGGQGKQYF. CDR3 bases: TGTGCCAGCAGTTACCCTACTGGGGGACAGGGGAAGCAGTACTTC. V usage is TRBV6-6 and J usage is TRBJ2-7; 10 positions match TRBD1. The CDR3 runs 15 residues. V was pared by 2 bases and J by 8 bases, with 9 bases of the junction left unmatched. The germline V gene has CDR1 MNHNY and CDR2 SVGAGI (reference sequence).

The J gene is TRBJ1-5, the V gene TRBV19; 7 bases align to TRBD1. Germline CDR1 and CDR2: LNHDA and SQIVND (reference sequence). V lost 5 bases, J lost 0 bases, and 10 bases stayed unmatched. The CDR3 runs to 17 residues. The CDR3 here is CASSSTGTDYSNQPQHF. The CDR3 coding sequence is TGTGCCAGTAGTTCAACCGGGACAGATTATAGCAATCAGCCCCAGCATTTT. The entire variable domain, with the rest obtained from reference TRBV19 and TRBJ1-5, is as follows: DGGITQSPKYLFRKEGQNVTLSCEQNLNHDAMYWYRQDPGQGLRLIYYSQIVNDFQKGDIAEGYSVSREKKESFPLTVTSAQKNPTAFYLCASSSTGTDYSNQPQHFGDGTRLSIL.

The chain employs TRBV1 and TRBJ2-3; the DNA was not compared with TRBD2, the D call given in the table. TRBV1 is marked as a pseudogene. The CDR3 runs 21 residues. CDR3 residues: CTSSQDQNPGVIRRCTDTQYF. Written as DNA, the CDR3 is TGCACCAGCAGCCAAGATCAAAATCCGGGAGTAATAAGGCGATGCACAGATACGCAGTATTTT.

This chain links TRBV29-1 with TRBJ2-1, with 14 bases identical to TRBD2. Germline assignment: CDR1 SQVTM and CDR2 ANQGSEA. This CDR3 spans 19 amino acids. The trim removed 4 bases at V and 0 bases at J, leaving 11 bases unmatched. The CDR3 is CSVGGEGLAGESSYNEQFF. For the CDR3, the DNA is TGCAGCGTTGGTGGGGAGGGACTAGCGGGAGAAAGCTCCTACAATGAGCAGTTCTTC.

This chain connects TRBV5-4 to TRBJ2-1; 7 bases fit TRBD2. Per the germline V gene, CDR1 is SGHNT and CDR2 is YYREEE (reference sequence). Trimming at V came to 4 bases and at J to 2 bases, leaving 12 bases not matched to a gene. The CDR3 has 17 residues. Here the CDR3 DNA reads TGTGCCAGCAGCGGAAGACTCGGGGACTATACCTACAATGAGCAGTTCTTC. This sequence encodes CASSGRLGDYTYNEQFF.

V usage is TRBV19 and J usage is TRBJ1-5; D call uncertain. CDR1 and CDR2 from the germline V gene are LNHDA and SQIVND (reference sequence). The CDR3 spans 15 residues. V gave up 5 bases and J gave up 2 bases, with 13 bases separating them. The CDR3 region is CASSVRGGGNQPQHF. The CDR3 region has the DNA TGTGCCAGTAGTGTTCGGGGAGGAGGCAATCAGCCCCAGCATTTT.

CDR3 protein: CASSQDRTSGRPPEQYF. The DNA for the CDR3 is TGTGCCAGCAGCCAAGACAGGACTAGCGGGAGACCTCCCGAGCAGTACTTC. This chain joins TRBV14 and TRBJ2-7; 13 bases fit TRBD2. This CDR3 is 17 amino acids long. Germline CDR1 SGHDN, CDR2 FVKESK. Trimming cost V 0 bases and J 6 bases; bases outside gene matches: 8.

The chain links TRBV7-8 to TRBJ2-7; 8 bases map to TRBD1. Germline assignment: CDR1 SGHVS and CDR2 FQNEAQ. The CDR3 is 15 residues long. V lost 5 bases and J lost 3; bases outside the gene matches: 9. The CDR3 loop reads CASSPARDRFYEQYF. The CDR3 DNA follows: TGTGCCAGCAGCCCCGCCCGGGACAGGTTCTACGAGCAGTACTTC. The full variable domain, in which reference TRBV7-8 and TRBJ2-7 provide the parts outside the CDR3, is GAGVSQSPRYKVAKRGQDVALRCDPISGHVSLFWYQQALGQGPEFLTYFQNEAQLDKSGLPSDRFFAERPEGSVSTLKIQRTQQEDSAVYLCASSPARDRFYEQYFGPGTRLTVT.

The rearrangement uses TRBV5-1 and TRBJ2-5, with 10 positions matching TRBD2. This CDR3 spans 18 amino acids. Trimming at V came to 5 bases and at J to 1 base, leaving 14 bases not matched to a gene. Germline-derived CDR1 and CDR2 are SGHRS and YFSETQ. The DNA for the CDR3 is TGCGCCAGCAGTTCGATGACTAGCGGGCCGCAATTCCAAGAGACCCAGTACTTC. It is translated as CASSSMTSGPQFQETQYF.

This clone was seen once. The CDR3 nucleotides read TGTGCCAGCAGCTTAACGGGGGGGACGATATCCTACAATGAGCAGTTCTTC. Translated: CASSLTGGTISYNEQFF. The chain couples TRBV7-3 to TRBJ2-1; 7 bases line up with TRBD2. This CDR3 is built from 17 residues. The germline CDR1 and CDR2 sequences are SGHTA and FQGTGA. With 0 bases clipped from V and 1 base from J, the junction kept 6 bases outside the gene matches.

In DNA, the CDR3 is TGTGCCTGGAGCTTATTAGCGGGGTACCAAGAGACCCAGTACTTC. Translated, it gives CAWSLLAGYQETQYF. The chain links TRBV30 to TRBJ2-5; 8 bases map to TRBD2. CDR1 is GTSNPN and CDR2 is SVGIG in the germline V gene (reference sequence). The CDR3 consists of 15 residues. Trimming at V came to 3 bases and at J to 0 bases, leaving 6 bases not matched to a gene.

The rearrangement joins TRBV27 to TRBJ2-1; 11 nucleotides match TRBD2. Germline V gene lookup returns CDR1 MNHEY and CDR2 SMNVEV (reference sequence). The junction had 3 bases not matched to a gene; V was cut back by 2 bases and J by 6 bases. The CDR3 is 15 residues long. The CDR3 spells CASSLLAGGSNEQFF. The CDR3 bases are TGTGCCAGCAGTTTACTAGCGGGAGGATCCAATGAGCAGTTCTTC.

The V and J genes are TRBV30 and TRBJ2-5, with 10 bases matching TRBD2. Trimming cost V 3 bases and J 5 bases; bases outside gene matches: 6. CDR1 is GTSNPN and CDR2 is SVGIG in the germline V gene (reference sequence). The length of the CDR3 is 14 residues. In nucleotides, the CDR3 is TGTGCCTGGAGGGCTAGCGGGAGAACGGAGACCCAGTACTTC. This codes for CAWRASGRTETQYF.

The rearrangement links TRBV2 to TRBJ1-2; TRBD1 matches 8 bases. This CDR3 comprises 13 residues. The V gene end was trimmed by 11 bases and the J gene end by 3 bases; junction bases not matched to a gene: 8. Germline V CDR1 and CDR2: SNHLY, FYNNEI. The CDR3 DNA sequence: TGTGCCGGAGATGACAGGGGAGACTATGGCTACACCTTC. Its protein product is CAGDDRGDYGYTF.

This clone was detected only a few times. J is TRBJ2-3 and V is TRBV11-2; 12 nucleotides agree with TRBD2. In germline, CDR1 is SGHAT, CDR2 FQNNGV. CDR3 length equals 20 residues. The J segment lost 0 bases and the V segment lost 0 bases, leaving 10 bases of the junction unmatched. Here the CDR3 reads CASSLDTPTGTSGSTDTQYF. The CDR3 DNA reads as TGTGCCAGCAGCTTAGATACCCCAACCGGGACTAGCGGGAGCACAGATACGCAGTATTTT.

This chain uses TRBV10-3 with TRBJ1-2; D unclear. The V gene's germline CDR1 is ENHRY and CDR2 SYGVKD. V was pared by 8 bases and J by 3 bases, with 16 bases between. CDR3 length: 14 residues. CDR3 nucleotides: TGTGCCATCCGACTTGCGGGCGCCGACTATGGCTACACCTTC. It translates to CAIRLAGADYGYTF.

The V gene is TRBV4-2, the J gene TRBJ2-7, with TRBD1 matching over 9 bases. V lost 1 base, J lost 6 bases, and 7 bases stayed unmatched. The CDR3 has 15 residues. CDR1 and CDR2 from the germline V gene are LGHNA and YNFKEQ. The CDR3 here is CASSQGGTGPGEQYF. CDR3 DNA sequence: TGTGCCAGCAGCCAAGGCGGGACAGGGCCGGGCGAGCAGTACTTC.

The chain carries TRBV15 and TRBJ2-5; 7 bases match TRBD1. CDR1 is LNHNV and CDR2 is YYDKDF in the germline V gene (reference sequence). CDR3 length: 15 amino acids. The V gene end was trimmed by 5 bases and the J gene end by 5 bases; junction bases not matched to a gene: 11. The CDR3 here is CATSSRTGWGETQYF. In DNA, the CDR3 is TGTGCCACCAGCTCCCGGACAGGATGGGGCGAGACCCAGTACTTC.

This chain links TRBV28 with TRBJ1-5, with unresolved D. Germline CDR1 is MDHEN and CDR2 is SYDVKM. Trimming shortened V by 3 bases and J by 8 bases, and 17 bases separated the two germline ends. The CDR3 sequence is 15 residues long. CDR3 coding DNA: TGTGCCAGCAGTTTTCCTGCAGGTCATCCTAAGCCCCAGCATTTT. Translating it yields CASSFPAGHPKPQHF.

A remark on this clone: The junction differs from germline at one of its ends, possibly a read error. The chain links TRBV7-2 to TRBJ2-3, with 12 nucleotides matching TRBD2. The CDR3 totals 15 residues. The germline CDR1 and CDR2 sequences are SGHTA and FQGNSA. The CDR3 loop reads CASSLAGGPADTQYF. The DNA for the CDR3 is TGTGCCAGCAGCCTAGCGGGAGGGCCCGCAGATACGCAGTATTTT.

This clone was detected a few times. CDR3 loop: CASLYPTGLAANEQFF. The DNA for the CDR3 is TGTGCCAGTCTATACCCAACGGGACTAGCGGCCAATGAGCAGTTCTTC. The genes are TRBV19 and TRBJ2-1, with 11 bases matching TRBD2. V was pared by 8 bases and J by 6 bases, with 12 bases of the junction left unmatched. The V gene's germline CDR1 is LNHDA and CDR2 SQIVND (reference sequence). The CDR3 is 16 residues long.

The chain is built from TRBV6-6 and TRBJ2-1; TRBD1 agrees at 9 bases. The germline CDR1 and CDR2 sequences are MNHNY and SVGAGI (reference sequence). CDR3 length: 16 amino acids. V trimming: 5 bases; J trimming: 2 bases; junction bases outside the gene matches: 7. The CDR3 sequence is CASSHGGTGPYNEQFF. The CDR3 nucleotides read TGTGCCAGCAGTCATGGAGGGACAGGGCCCTACAATGAGCAGTTCTTC.

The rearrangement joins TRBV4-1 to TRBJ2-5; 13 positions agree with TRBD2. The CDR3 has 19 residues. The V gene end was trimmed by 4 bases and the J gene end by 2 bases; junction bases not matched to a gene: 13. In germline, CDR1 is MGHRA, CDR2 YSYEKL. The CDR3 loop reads CASSPQALGTSGAQETQYF. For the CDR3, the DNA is TGCGCCAGCAGCCCCCAAGCTCTAGGGACTAGCGGGGCACAAGAGACCCAGTACTTC.